Listed below are T cell receptor beta chains from one sample, sequenced in a study of T cell responses to AZD1222 COVID-19 vaccine. Profiled with immunoSEQ multiplex PCR; TCRdb holds only in-frame clones, not every one. This repertoire shows about 120,000 clones, roughly 90% found once; its top ten account for about 7.8%. Sample: peripheral blood, taken on day 0 of AZD1222 vaccination. Receptor source: an adult in good health. Both conserved end residues are part of each CDR3. Each record gives: D gene, J gene, V gene, clone size, CDR3 protein, CDR3 DNA. The D gene is left open where the match is weak. Only part of the rows carry a size: once, few, many, or a class if the clone is expanded.

>TRBD2|TRBJ2-5|TRBV5-1|NA
CASSLGTSGGLIQETQYF
TGCGCCAGCAGCCTAGGGACTAGCGGGGGGCTGATCCAAGAGACCCAGTACTTC
>NA|TRBJ2-2|TRBV30|once
CAWRILRVVFAGELFF
TGTGCCTGGAGAATTCTCAGGGTCGTGTTTGCCGGGGAGCTGTTTTTT
>NA|TRBJ2-2|TRBV12-5|NA
CASGEQGYTGELFF
TGTGCTAGTGGGGAACAGGGATACACCGGGGAGCTGTTTTTT
>NA|TRBJ1-4|TRBV9|once
CASSPGWAAREKLFF
TGTGCCAGCAGCCCGGGGTGGGCCGCGAGGGAAAAACTGTTTTTT
>TRBD1|TRBJ1-2|TRBV28|NA
CASNPGGAGYGYTF
TGTGCCAGCAACCCAGGGGGCGCGGGGTATGGCTACACCTTC
>NA|TRBJ1-2|TRBV11-2|NA
CASSQQDYYGYTF
TGTGCCAGCAGCCAACAGGACTACTATGGCTACACCTTC
>NA|TRBJ2-7|TRBV3-1/TRBV3-2|once
CASSPGSGRSYEQYF
TGTGCCAGCAGCCCTGGCTCGGGCAGATCCTACGAGCAGTACTTC
>NA|TRBJ1-1|TRBV6-4|NA
CASSDSEQPNTEAFF
TGTGCCAGCAGTGACTCGGAGCAACCGAACACTGAAGCTTTCTTT
>NA|TRBJ2-3|TRBV29-1|NA
CSVDRSGDTQYF
TGCAGCGTTGACCGCAGCGGAGATACGCAGTATTTT
>NA|TRBJ2-2|TRBV5-4|once
CASSRNTGELFF
TGTGCCAGCAGCCGGAACACCGGGGAGCTGTTTTTT
>NA|TRBJ1-2|TRBV30|NA
CAWSGTTAGYGYTF
TGTGCCTGGAGTGGGACTACCGCTGGCTATGGCTACACCTTC
>TRBD1|TRBJ1-1|TRBV2|NA
CASSSGGTEAFF
TGTGCCAGCAGTTCAGGGGGCACTGAAGCTTTCTTT
>TRBD1|TRBJ1-2|TRBV5-1|NA
CASSVTGVTANYGYTF
TGCGCCAGCAGCGTGACAGGGGTTACAGCTAACTATGGCTACACCTTC
>NA|TRBJ2-2|TRBV7-2|NA
CASSKVQGAAGELFF
TGTGCCAGCAGTAAAGTGCAGGGAGCGGCCGGGGAGCTGTTTTTT
>NA|TRBJ1-5|TRBV7-8|NA
CASSLLGLGGSNQPQHF
TGTGCCAGCAGCCTCCTCGGACTAGGTGGTAGCAATCAGCCCCAGCATTTT
>NA|TRBJ1-5|TRBV10-3|NA
CAISAGENGKPQHF
TGTGCCATCAGTGCAGGGGAAAACGGAAAGCCCCAGCATTTT
>NA|TRBJ2-5|TRBV5-1|NA
CASSLSPVGETQYF
TGCGCCAGCAGCTTGAGCCCAGTAGGGGAGACCCAGTACTTC
>TRBD1|TRBJ2-1|TRBV28|NA
CASSSSLYRDRGYNEQFF
TGTGCCAGCAGCTCATCACTCTACCGGGACAGGGGATACAATGAGCAGTTCTTC
>NA|TRBJ1-5|TRBV6-6|NA
CASSYSTVPRAQHF
TGTGCCAGCAGTTACTCGACGGTCCCCCGGGCCCAGCATTTT
>NA|TRBJ1-2|TRBV19|NA
CASSIPGKHGYTF
TGTGCCAGTAGTATACCGGGGAAACATGGCTACACCTTC
>NA|TRBJ2-2|TRBV7-8|NA
CASSLMAKGGYTGELFF
TGTGCCAGCAGCTTAATGGCGAAGGGGGGGTACACCGGGGAGCTGTTTTTT
>NA|TRBJ2-2|TRBV5-5|NA
CASSSAGHNTGELFF
TGTGCCAGCAGCTCCGCGGGACACAACACCGGGGAGCTGTTTTTT
>NA|TRBJ1-5|TRBV30|few
CAWSVSSYSNQPQHF
TGTGCCTGGAGTGTTTCGAGTTATAGCAATCAGCCCCAGCATTTT
>TRBD1|TRBJ1-5|TRBV2|NA
CASSEAGGTVEDF
TGTGCCAGCAGTGAAGCGGGGGGGACAGTCGAGGATTTT
>NA|TRBJ2-3|TRBV6-1|NA
CASSESTDTQYF
TGTGCCAGCAGTGAAAGTACAGATACGCAGTATTTT
>NA|TRBJ1-6|TRBV5-6|NA
CASSLSSIIIHPLHF
TGTGCCAGCAGCTTGTCCTCGATTATAATTCACCCCCTCCACTTT
>NA|TRBJ1-3|TRBV3-1/TRBV3-2|NA
CASSNTRLGGTIYF
TGTGCCAGCAGCAATACACGACTGGGCGGCACCATATATTTT
>TRBD2|TRBJ2-1|TRBV18|NA
CASSPGVAGMNEQFF
TGTGCCAGCTCACCGGGGGTAGCGGGGATGAATGAGCAGTTCTTC
>NA|TRBJ1-2|TRBV24-1|NA
CATSEGGQNYGYTF
TGTGCCACCAGTGAGGGGGGACAAAACTATGGCTACACCTTC
>NA|TRBJ2-7|TRBV29-1|NA
CSGIGGAYEQYF
TGCAGCGGTATAGGCGGGGCATACGAGCAGTACTTC
>TRBD2|TRBJ2-7|TRBV7-2|NA
CASSLVGGLAGGNERYF
TGTGCCAGCAGCTTAGTAGGCGGACTAGCGGGGGGCAACGAGCGGTACTTC
>NA|TRBJ2-3|TRBV28|NA
CASTRGGSDTQYF
TGTGCCAGCACCCGGGGTGGATCAGATACGCAGTATTTT
>NA|TRBJ2-5|TRBV5-1|NA
CASSFDGQTETQYF
TGCGCCAGCAGTTTCGACGGACAGACAGAGACCCAGTACTTC
>NA|TRBJ2-7|TRBV9|NA
CASSPWDNLRNEQYF
TGTGCCAGCAGCCCCTGGGACAATCTAAGGAACGAGCAGTACTTC
>NA|TRBJ2-5|TRBV5-4|NA
CASSLGRQETQYF
TGTGCCAGCAGCTTGGGTCGGCAAGAGACCCAGTACTTC
>NA|TRBJ1-4|TRBV24-1|once
CATSGGGVGEKLFF
TGTGCCACCAGTGGTGGGGGCGTTGGAGAAAAACTGTTTTTT
>NA|TRBJ2-7|TRBV6-2/TRBV6-3|NA
CASSPAGGHEQYF
TGTGCCAGCAGTCCCGCAGGGGGGCACGAGCAGTACTTC
>NA|TRBJ2-1|TRBV5-1|NA
CASSLAGTAYNEQFF
TGCGCCAGCAGCTTGGCAGGTACAGCCTACAATGAGCAGTTCTTC
>TRBD1|TRBJ1-5|TRBV27|NA
CATSDRGNQPQHF
TGTGCCACCTCGGACAGGGGCAATCAGCCCCAGCATTTT
>TRBD2|TRBJ2-3|TRBV29-1|NA
CSVEDFRTSGVPDTQYF
TGCAGCGTTGAAGATTTTCGGACTAGCGGGGTTCCAGATACGCAGTATTTT
>NA|TRBJ1-6|TRBV7-8|NA
CASSTTPTLYNSPLHF
TGTGCCAGCAGCACGACACCTACTCTCTATAATTCACCCCTCCACTTT
>TRBD1|TRBJ1-5|TRBV5-1|NA
CASRFGTGEGQPQHF
TGCGCCAGCAGATTCGGAACAGGGGAGGGGCAGCCCCAGCATTTT
>TRBD2|TRBJ2-7|TRBV7-9|NA
CASTSRGGSLAGALYEQYF
TGTGCCAGCACCTCGAGAGGGGGCAGCTTAGCGGGGGCTTTATACGAGCAGTACTTC